This entry concerns a single TCR beta chain. Generated by immunoSEQ multiplex PCR, the TCRdb table keeps only in-frame clones and is missing some. The sample carries 65,000 to 80,000 clones, just over 90% recorded once. The V and J ends lost 5 bases and 2 bases, in that order; junction bases with no gene match: 8. The CDR3 is made up of 17 amino acids. The germline CDR1 and CDR2 sequences are LGHNA and YNFKEQ. The sample is drawn from a study of T cell changes during pregnancy in multiple sclerosis. The specimen comprised peripheral blood, sampled in the third trimester of pregnancy. V usage is TRBV4-2 and J usage is TRBJ2-6, with 8 bases identical to TRBD1. The source is a female donor with multiple sclerosis, enrolled in a pregnancy study. CDR3 protein: CASSMTGDLAGANVLTF. The CDR3 DNA reads TGTGCCAGCAGCATGACAGGGGATTTAGCTGGGGCCAACGTCCTGACTTTC.